This TCR beta chain was sequenced for a study of shared clonotypes between healthy human individuals. Here immunoSEQ multiplex PCR was the method, and the copy in TCRdb shows in-frame clones only, minus some. The sample shows about 1.5 million clones, 95% to 99% of them seen only once. The CDR3 loop spans 12 amino acids. Germline loops: CDR1 SGHRS, CDR2 YFSETQ. V lost 4 bases and J lost 1, with 5 bases in between. Sequenced input: naive CD4+ T cells sorted from blood. Specified subset: CD45RA+ positively selected. The chain has TRBV5-1 and TRBJ1-1, with unresolved D. This clonotype was sampled from a young man in good health. The CDR3 protein is CASSTGNTEAFF. CDR3 in DNA: TGCGCCAGCAGCACGGGGAACACTGAAGCTTTCTTT.